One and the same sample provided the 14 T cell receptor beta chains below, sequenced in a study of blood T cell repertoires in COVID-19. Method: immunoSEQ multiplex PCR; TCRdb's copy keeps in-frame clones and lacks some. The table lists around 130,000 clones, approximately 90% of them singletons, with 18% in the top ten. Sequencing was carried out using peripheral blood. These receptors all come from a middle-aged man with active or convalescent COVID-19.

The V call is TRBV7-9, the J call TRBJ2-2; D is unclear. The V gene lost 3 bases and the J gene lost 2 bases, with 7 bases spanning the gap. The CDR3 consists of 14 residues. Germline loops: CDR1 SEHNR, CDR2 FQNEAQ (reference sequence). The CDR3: CASSLSVNTGELFF. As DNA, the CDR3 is TGTGCCAGCAGCTTGAGCGTAAACACCGGGGAGCTGTTTTTT. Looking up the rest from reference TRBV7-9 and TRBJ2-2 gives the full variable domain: DTGVSQNPRHKITKRGQNVTFRCDPISEHNRLYWYRQTLGQGPEFLTYFQNEAQLEKSRLLSDRFSAERPKGSFSTLEIQRTEQGDSAMYLCASSLSVNTGELFFGEGSRLTVL.

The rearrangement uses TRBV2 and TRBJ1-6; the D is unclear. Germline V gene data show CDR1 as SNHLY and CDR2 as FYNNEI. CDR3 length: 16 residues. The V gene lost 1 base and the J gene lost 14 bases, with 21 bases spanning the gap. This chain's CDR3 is CASSEGASQAGFSLHF. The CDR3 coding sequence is TGTGCCAGCAGTGAAGGGGCTTCGCAGGCAGGTTTTTCCCTCCACTTT.

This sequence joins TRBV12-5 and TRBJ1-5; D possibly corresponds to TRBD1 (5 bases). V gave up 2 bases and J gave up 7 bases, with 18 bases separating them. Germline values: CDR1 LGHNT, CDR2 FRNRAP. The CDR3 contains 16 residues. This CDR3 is CASGLIVGGFGQPQHF. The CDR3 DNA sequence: TGTGCTAGTGGTTTGATCGTGGGGGGTTTCGGGCAGCCCCAGCATTTT.

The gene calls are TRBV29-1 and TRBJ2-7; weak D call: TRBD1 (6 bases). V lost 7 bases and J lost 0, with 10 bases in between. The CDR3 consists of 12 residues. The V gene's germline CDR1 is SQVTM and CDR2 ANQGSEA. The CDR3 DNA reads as TGCAGCGCCCGGGACAACTCCTACGAGCAGTACTTC. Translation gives CSARDNSYEQYF.

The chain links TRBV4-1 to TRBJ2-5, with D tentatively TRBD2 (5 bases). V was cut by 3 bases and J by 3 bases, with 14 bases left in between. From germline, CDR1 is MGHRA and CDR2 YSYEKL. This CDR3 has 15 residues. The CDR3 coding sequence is TGCGCCAGCAGCCATTCTGAGGGCTTAGAAGAGACCCAGTACTTC. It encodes CASSHSEGLEETQYF.

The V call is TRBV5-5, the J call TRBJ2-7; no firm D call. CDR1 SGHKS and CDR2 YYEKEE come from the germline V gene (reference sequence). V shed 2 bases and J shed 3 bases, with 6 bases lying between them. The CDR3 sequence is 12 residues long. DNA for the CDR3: TGTGCCAGCAGCTTTAGTAACTACGAGCAGTACTTC. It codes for CASSFSNYEQYF.

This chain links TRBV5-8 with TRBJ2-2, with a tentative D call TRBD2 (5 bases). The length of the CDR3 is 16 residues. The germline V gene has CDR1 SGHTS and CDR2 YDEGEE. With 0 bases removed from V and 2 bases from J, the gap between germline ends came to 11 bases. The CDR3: CASSLVPGSNTGELFF. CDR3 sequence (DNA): TGTGCCAGCAGCTTGGTTCCGGGGAGTAACACCGGGGAGCTGTTTTTT.

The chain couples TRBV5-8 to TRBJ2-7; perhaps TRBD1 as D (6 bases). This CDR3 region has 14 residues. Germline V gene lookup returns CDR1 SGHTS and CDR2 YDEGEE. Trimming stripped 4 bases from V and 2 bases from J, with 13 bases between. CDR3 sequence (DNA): TGTGCCAGCAGCCGGTTGGACAGCCCCTACGAGCAGTACTTC. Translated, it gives CASSRLDSPYEQYF.

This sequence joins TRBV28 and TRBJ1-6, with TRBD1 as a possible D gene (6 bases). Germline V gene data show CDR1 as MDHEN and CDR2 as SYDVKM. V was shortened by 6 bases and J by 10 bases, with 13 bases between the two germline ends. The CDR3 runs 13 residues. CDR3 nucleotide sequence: TGTGCCAGCAGGCTAAGACAGGTCTCACCCCTCCACTTT. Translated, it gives CASRLRQVSPLHF.

CDR3 loop: CSGIQGAGTEAFF. The CDR3 nucleotides read TGCAGCGGGATACAGGGGGCAGGCACTGAAGCTTTCTTT. The genes are TRBV29-1 and TRBJ1-1; TRBD1 agrees at 9 bases. Trimming removed 7 bases from V and 4 bases from J; junction bases left unmatched: 7. This CDR3 has 13 residues. Germline V gene lookup returns CDR1 SQVTM and CDR2 ANQGSEA.

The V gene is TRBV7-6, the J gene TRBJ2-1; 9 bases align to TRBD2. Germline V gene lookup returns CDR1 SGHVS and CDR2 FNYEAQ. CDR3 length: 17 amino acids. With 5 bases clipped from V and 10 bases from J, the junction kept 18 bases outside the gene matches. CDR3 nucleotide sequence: TGTGCCAGCAGCCCCCCACCGATAGCGGGAGTATTTCCCGAGCAGTTCTTC. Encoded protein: CASSPPPIAGVFPEQFF.

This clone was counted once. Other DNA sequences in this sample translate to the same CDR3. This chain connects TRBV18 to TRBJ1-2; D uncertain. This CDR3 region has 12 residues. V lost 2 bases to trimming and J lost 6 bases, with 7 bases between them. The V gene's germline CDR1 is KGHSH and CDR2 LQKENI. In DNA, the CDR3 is TGTGCCAGCTCACCAGGGAGAGATGGCTACACCTTC. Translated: CASSPGRDGYTF.

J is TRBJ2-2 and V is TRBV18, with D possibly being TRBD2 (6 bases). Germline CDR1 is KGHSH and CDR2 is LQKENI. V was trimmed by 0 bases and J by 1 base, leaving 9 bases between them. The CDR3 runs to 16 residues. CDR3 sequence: CASSPPGGLNTGELFF. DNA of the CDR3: TGTGCCAGCTCACCACCTGGGGGGTTGAACACCGGGGAGCTGTTTTTT.

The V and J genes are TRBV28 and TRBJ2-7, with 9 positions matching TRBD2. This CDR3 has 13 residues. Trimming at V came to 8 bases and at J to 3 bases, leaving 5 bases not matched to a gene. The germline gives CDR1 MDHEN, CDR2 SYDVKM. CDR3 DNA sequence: TGTGCCAGCTGGGGGCGGGAGGGCTACGAGCAGTACTTC. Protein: CASWGREGYEQYF.